The 2 T cell receptor beta chains below come from one sample, sequenced in a study of metastatic and nonmetastatic thyroid tumors. TCRdb re-called the PCR reads through MiXCR. The table has some 6,600 clones, roughly 35% seen once. All patients were treatment-naive before thyroid surgery. Sequencing used adjacent normal tissue. Every receptor here comes from a female donor with papillary thyroid cancer or a benign thyroid nodule (not recorded which). Some clones in this sample may be carry-over from other donors' samples.

The chain has TRBV5-1 and TRBJ1-3; TRBD1 is a possible D gene (5 bases). V was cut by 4 bases and J by 0 bases, with 8 bases left in between. From germline, CDR1 is SGHRS and CDR2 YFSETQ. The CDR3 extends over 14 amino acids. CDR3 coding DNA: TGCGCCAGCAGCAAAACAGGCTCTGGAAACACCATATATTTT. It yields the protein CASSKTGSGNTIYF.

This clone is classed as large. The DNA for the CDR3 is TGTGCCAGCAGTTTTAACTTTTGGGACAGGGGGCAGAGTGGCTACACCTTC. This gives the protein CASSFNFWDRGQSGYTF. The chain is built from TRBV6-1 and TRBJ1-2; TRBD1 aligns across 12 bases. V shed 5 bases and J 7 bases; nucleotides not matched to a gene: 14. Germline CDR1 and CDR2: MNHNS and SASEGT. The CDR3 totals 17 residues.